This TCR beta chain was sequenced during a study of CD8+ T cells in alopecia areata. Study-wide results and caveats: A large proportion of expanded lesional clones were detected persisting in scalp and blood during tofacitinib.

RNA was isolated and reverse transcribed to cDNA, the sequencing template. TCRdb's table, derived via immunoSEQ multiplex PCR, lists solely in-frame clones and lacks some. The sample yields some 190,000 clones, about 51% seen once. Treatment denoted: oral pan-JAK inhibitor, 5-10 mg twice daily. Concerning this clone itself: Its specificity is unknown.

This TCR came from a human donor with alopecia areata. The sample consisted of CD8+ T cells sorted from blood, taken at week 52, from a patient treated with tofacitinib.

CDR3 loop: CASSEEGQGLPSTDTQYF. The CDR3 DNA sequence: TGTGCCAGCAGTGAAGAAGGACAGGGACTACCTAGCACAGATACGCAGTATTTT. This chain connects TRBV2 to TRBJ2-3; possible D gene TRBD1, 8 bases. The V end lost 1 base, the J end lost 0 bases, and 17 bases lay between the germline ends. CDR3 length: 18 amino acids. CDR1 and CDR2 from the germline V gene are SNHLY and FYNNEI.